This TCR beta chain was documented in a study of shared T cell receptors in the human thymus. The V and J ends lost 3 bases and 4 bases, in that order; junction bases with no gene match: 3. CDR3 length: 15 amino acids. Germline V CDR1 and CDR2: SGHTA, FQGNSA. Produced via immunoSEQ multiplex PCR; TCRdb's table is partial and in-frame only. The sample shows roughly 710,000 clones, 70% to 90% of them seen only once. A further study also used this sample, focusing on human thymus T cells. As that report states: Immunologically healthy infants in Finland undergoing congenital heart defect surgery were the donors. Resected material from corrective heart surgery provided the thymus tissue analysed.

The chain recombines TRBV7-2 with TRBJ2-1; 10 bases are a match to TRBD2. The sequence was collected from a girl less than two years old with a congenital heart defect. The sample comprised thymocytes. CDR3 bases: TGTGCCAGCAGCTTTGGACTAGCGGCTTACAATGAGCAGTTCTTC. It encodes CASSFGLAAYNEQFF.